The present TCR beta chain was sequenced within a study of PD-L1 blockade in urothelial cancer. Data came from immunoSEQ multiplex PCR; TCRdb stores just in-frame clones and leaves some out. The table has approximately 28,000 clones, approximately 80% seen once. The length of the CDR3 is 15 residues. Trimming shortened V by 6 bases and J by 3 bases, and 17 bases separated the two germline ends. The germline CDR1 and CDR2 sequences are LNHDA and SQIVND (reference sequence). Time point denoted: peripheral blood 6 weeks after treatment start. The sample was PBMCs, taken around atezolizumab (anti-PD-L1) treatment. The clonotype originates from a man between 65 and 80 years old with urothelial cancer. The chain links TRBV19 to TRBJ2-5; D perhaps matches TRBD1 (5 bases). The CDR3: CASRSFEAGKETQYF. For the CDR3, the DNA is TGTGCCAGTAGATCCTTCGAGGCAGGGAAAGAGACCCAGTACTTC. Variable domain in full (rest from reference TRBV19 and TRBJ2-5): DGGITQSPKYLFRKEGQNVTLSCEQNLNHDAMYWYRQDPGQGLRLIYYSQIVNDFQKGDIAEGYSVSREKKESFPLTVTSAQKNPTAFYLCASRSFEAGKETQYFGPGTRLLVL.